This T cell receptor (beta chain) was captured by sequencing in a study of blood T cell repertoires in COVID-19. Study-wide background: Sites in the United States, Italy and Spain provided acute and convalescent COVID-19 samples.

The CDR3 sequence is 15 residues long. Trimming removed 3 bases at V and 6 bases at J, with 15 bases between. In germline, CDR1 is SNHLY, CDR2 FYNNEI. In the authors' methods: By means of reference gene primer amplification, nucleated cell counts were estimated. The assay was immunoSEQ multiplex PCR, and TCRdb's table has in-frame clones only and misses some. The DNA was the basis for D and trimming; V, J and clone size are from that table. Of a few hundred thousand clones listed, around 84% are singletons. This clonotype was sampled from a man in his forties or fifties who had recovered from COVID-19. Sequenced sample: PBMCs or T cells enriched from blood (not recorded which). The chain combines TRBV2 with TRBJ1-5, with D perhaps matching TRBD1 (6 bases). The CDR3 sequence: CASSDTGSEGQPQHF. The DNA for the CDR3 is TGTGCCAGCAGTGATACAGGGAGTGAAGGTCAGCCCCAGCATTTT.